The rows below give T cell receptor beta chains drawn from one sample of a study of PD-L1 blockade in urothelial cancer. Assay: immunoSEQ multiplex PCR; the TCRdb copy retains only in-frame clones and omits some. The table shows about 120,000 clones, with approximately 90% occurring only once. The specimen was PBMCs, collected around atezolizumab (anti-PD-L1) treatment. The receptors derive from a man in his 60s with urothelial cancer. CDR3s leave out the opening cysteine and the closing phenylalanine or tryptophan. The order of the fields is V gene, CDR3 length, CDR3 protein.

v_gene: TRBV7-2; len: 14; CDR3aa: ASSSRQGNVKNIQY
v_gene: TRBV7-2; len: 15; CDR3aa: ASSFRGGSGRINEQF
v_gene: TRBV4-2; len: 14; CDR3aa: ASSQATSSAKVEQY
v_gene: TRBV6-6; len: 13; CDR3aa: ASSSPTGDNSPLH
v_gene: TRBV4-3; len: 11; CDR3aa: ASSQQGGYGYT
v_gene: TRBV15; len: 12; CDR3aa: ATSRRAGAETQY
v_gene: TRBV2; len: 13; CDR3aa: ASRGGLSSYNEQF
v_gene: TRBV28; len: 12; CDR3aa: ASTSTGHRYEQY
v_gene: TRBV11-1; len: 14; CDR3aa: ASSLDLAGVKETQY
v_gene: TRBV7-3; len: 11; CDR3aa: ASSTGQDRGYT
v_gene: TRBV5-4; len: 14; CDR3aa: ASSPGKPGTGTEAF
v_gene: TRBV29-1; len: 11; CDR3aa: SVAQTGSYEQY
v_gene: TRBV18; len: 14; CDR3aa: ASTPLGRGSTDTQY
v_gene: TRBV5-1; len: 12; CDR3aa: ASSSQGVTGELF
v_gene: TRBV7-2; len: 12; CDR3aa: ASGTGTSGNTIY
v_gene: TRBV2; len: 13; CDR3aa: ASSDGAGGGETQY
v_gene: TRBV7-3; len: 14; CDR3aa: ASSIIGGVITGELF
v_gene: TRBV10-3; len: 17; CDR3aa: AISEFRASTDTGEGEQY
v_gene: TRBV7-2; len: 11; CDR3aa: ASSLAVQGEAF
v_gene: TRBV27; len: 13; CDR3aa: ASRTISGRNLEQY
v_gene: TRBV5-1; len: 12; CDR3aa: ASKTTGVGYGYT
v_gene: TRBV19; len: 11; CDR3aa: ASSIRGDEKLF
v_gene: TRBV6-1; len: 11; CDR3aa: ASSEVSNTEAF